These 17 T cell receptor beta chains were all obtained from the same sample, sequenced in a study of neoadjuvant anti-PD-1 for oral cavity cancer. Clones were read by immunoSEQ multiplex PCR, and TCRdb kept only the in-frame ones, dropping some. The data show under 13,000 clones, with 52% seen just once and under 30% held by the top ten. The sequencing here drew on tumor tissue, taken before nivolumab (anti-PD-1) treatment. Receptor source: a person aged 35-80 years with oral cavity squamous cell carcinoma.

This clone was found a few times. CDR3 region: CASSATGSSYNSPLHF. CDR3 DNA sequence: TGTGCCAGCAGTGCCACAGGGAGCTCCTATAATTCACCCCTCCACTTT. V is TRBV27 and J is TRBJ1-6; D is perhaps TRBD1 (6 bases). The germline CDR1 and CDR2 sequences are MNHEY and SMNVEV (reference sequence). There are 16 residues in the CDR3. Trimming pared 5 bases from V and 0 bases from J, leaving 11 bases between.

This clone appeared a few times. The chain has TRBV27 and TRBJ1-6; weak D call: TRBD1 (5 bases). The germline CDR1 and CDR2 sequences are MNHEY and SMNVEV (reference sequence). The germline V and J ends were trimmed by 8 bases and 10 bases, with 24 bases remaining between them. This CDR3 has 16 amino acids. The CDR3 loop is CASSREGASTGSPLHF. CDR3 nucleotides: TGTGCCAGCTCCAGGGAGGGCGCTTCAACGGGATCACCCCTCCACTTT.

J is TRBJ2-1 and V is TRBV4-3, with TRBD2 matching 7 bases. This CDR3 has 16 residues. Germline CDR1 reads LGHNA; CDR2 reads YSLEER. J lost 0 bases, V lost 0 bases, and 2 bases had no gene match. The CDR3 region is CASSQDTGGSYNEQFF. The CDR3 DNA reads TGCGCCAGCAGCCAAGATACGGGGGGCTCCTACAATGAGCAGTTCTTC.

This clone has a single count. The CDR3 loop reads CASSLGQGVEQYF. The CDR3 bases are TGTGCCAGCAGCTTAGGGCAGGGGGTCGAGCAGTACTTC. This sequence joins TRBV7-2 and TRBJ2-7; 7 positions match TRBD1. This CDR3 is built from 13 residues. With 1 base clipped from V and 6 bases from J, the junction kept 3 bases outside the gene matches. CDR1 and CDR2 from the germline V gene are SGHTA and FQGNSA. Complete variable domain (other parts from reference TRBV7-2 and TRBJ2-7): GAGVSQSPSNKVTEKGKDVELRCDPISGHTALYWYRQSLGQGLEFLIYFQGNSAPDKSGLPSDRFSAERTGGSVSTLTIQRTQQEDSAVYLCASSLGQGVEQYFGPGTRLTVT.

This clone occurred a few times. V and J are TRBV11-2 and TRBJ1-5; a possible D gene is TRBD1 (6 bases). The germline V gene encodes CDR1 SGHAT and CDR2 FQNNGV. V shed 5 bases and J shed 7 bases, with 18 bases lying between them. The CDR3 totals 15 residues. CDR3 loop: CASSRTGGGLQPQHF. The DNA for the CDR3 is TGTGCCAGCAGCCGCACAGGCGGGGGCCTACAGCCCCAGCATTTT.

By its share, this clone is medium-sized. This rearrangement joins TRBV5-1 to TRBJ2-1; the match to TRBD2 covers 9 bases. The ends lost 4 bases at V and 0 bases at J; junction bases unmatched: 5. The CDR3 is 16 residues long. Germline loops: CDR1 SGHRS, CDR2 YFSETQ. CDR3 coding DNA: TGCGCCAGCAGCCCCCAGACTAGCGGCTCCTACAATGAGCAGTTCTTC. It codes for CASSPQTSGSYNEQFF. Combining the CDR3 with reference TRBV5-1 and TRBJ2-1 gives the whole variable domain KAGVTQTPRYLIKTRGQQVTLSCSPISGHRSVSWYQQTPGQGLQFLFEYFSETQRNKGNFPGRFSGRQFSNSRSEMNVSTLELGDSALYLCASSPQTSGSYNEQFFGPGTRLTVL.

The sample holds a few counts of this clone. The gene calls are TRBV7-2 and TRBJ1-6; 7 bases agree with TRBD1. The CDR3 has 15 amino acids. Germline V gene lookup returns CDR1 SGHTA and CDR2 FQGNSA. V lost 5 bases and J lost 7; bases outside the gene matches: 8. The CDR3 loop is CASSPSGTENSPLHF. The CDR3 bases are TGTGCCAGCAGCCCATCCGGGACAGAAAATTCACCCCTCCACTTT.

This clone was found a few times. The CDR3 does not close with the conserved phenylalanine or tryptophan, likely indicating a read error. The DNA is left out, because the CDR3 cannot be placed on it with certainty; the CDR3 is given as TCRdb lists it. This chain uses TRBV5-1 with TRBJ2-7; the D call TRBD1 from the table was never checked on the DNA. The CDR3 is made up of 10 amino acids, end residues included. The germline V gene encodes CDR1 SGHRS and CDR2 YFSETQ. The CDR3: CASPPKGADL.

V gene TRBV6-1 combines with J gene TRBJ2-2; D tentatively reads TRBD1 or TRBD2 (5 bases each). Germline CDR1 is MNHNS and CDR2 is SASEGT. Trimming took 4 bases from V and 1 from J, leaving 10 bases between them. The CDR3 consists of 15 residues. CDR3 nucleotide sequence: TGTGCCAGCAGTGGTATGGGACGGAACACCGGGGAGCTGTTTTTT. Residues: CASSGMGRNTGELFF.

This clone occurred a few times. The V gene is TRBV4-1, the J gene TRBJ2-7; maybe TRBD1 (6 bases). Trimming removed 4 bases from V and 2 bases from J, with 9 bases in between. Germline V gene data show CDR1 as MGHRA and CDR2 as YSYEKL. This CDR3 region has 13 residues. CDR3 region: CASSLRQAYEQYF. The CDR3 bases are TGCGCCAGCAGCCTCCGACAGGCCTACGAGCAGTACTTC.

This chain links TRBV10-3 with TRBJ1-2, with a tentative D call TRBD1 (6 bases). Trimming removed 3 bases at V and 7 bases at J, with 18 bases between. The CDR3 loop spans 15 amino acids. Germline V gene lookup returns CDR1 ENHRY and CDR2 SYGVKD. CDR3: CAISELSGGAGGYTF. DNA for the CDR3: TGTGCCATCAGTGAACTCTCTGGGGGGGCGGGTGGCTACACCTTC.

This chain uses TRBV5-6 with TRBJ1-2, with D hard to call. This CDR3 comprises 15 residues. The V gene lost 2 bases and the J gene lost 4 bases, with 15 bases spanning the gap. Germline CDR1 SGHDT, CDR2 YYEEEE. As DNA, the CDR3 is TGTGCCAGCAGCTTAGGAGGGAGTGTAAGCTATGGCTACACCTTC. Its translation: CASSLGGSVSYGYTF.

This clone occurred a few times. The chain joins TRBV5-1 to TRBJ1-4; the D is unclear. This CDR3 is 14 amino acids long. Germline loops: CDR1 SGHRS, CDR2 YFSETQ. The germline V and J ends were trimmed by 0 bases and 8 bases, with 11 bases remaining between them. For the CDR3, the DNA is TGCGCCAGCAGCTTGGGTCCCGTGGGCGAAAAACTGTTTTTT. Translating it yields CASSLGPVGEKLFF.

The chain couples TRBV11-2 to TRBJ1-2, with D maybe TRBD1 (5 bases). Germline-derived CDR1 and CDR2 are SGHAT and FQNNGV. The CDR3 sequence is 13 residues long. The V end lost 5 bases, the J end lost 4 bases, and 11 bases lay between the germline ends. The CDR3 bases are TGTGCCAGCAGCCGAGACAGCACCTATGGCTACACCTTC. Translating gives CASSRDSTYGYTF.

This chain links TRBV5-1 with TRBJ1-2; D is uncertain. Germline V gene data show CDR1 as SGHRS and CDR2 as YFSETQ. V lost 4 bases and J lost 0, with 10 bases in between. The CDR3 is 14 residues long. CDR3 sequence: CASSPGSSNYGYTF. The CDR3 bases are TGCGCCAGCAGCCCGGGCAGCTCTAACTATGGCTACACCTTC.

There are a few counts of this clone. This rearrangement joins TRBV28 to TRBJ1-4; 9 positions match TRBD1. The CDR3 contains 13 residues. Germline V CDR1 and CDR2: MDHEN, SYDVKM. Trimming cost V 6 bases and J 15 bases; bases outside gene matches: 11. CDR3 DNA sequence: TGTGCCAGCAGGGACGGGACAGGGAATATCGTGTTTTTT. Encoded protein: CASRDGTGNIVFF.

CDR3 DNA sequence: TGTGCCAGCAGCACCCACCCGGGACTAGCGGGTGAGGGGGAGACCCAGTACTTC. This codes for CASSTHPGLAGEGETQYF. The chain is built from TRBV9 and TRBJ2-5, with TRBD2 matching over 12 bases. In germline, CDR1 is SGDLS, CDR2 YYNGEE. V lost 4 bases, J lost 5 bases, and 15 bases stayed unmatched. The CDR3 is made up of 18 amino acids. The complete variable domain, with remaining parts taken from reference TRBV9 and TRBJ2-5, reads DSGVTQTPKHLITATGQRVTLRCSPRSGDLSVYWYQQSLDQGLQFLIQYYNGEERAKGNILERFSAQQFPDLHSELNLSSLELGDSALYFCASSTHPGLAGEGETQYFGPGTRLLVL.